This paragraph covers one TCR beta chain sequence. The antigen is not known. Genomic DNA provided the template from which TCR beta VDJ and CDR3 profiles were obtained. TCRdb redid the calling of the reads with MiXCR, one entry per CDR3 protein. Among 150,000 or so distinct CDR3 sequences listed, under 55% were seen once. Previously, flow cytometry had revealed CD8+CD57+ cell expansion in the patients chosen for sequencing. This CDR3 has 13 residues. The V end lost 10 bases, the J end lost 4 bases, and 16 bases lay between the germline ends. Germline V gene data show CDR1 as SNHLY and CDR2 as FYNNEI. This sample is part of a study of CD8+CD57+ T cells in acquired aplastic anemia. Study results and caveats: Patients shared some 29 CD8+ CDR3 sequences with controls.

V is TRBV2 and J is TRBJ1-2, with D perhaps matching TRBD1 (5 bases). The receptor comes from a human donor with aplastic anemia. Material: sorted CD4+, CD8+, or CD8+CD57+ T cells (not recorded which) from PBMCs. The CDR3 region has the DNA TGTGCCACTCAGGGCCTAATTAGCTATGGCTACACCTTC. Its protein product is CATQGLISYGYTF.